This T cell receptor beta chain derives from a study of shared clonotypes between healthy human individuals. Per the germline V gene, CDR1 is MGHRA and CDR2 is YSYEKL. V gave up 4 bases and J gave up 5 bases; unmatched junction bases: 14. The CDR3 length is 16 residues. Profiled with immunoSEQ multiplex PCR; TCRdb holds only in-frame clones, not every one. The table records 2 million to 2.5 million clones, 90% to 97% of them present only once. This clone showed up just once. J is TRBJ2-7 and V is TRBV4-1; TRBD1 agrees at 7 bases. Sequenced input: naive CD4+ T cells sorted from blood. The subset: CD45RA+ positively selected. This receptor was taken from a man younger than 35 in good health. CDR3 residues: CASSLSAAGGLDEQYF. In DNA, the CDR3 is TGCGCCAGCAGCCTTTCCGCGGCAGGGGGTTTGGACGAGCAGTACTTC.